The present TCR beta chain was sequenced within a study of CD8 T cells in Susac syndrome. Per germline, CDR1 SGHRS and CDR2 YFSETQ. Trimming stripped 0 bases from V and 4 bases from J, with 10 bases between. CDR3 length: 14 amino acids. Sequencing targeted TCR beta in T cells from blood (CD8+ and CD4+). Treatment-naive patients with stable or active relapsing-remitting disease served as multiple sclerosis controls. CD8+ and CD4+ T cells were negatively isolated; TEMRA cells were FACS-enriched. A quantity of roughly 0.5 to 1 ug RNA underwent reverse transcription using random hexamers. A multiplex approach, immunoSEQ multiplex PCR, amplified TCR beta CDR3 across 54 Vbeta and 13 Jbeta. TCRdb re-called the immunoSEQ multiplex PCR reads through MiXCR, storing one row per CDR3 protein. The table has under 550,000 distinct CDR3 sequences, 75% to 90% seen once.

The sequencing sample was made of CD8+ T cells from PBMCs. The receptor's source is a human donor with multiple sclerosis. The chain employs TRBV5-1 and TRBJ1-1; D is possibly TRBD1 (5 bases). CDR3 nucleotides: TGCGCCAGCAGCTTGGACGTTGGGGCCACTGAAGCTTTCTTT. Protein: CASSLDVGATEAFF.